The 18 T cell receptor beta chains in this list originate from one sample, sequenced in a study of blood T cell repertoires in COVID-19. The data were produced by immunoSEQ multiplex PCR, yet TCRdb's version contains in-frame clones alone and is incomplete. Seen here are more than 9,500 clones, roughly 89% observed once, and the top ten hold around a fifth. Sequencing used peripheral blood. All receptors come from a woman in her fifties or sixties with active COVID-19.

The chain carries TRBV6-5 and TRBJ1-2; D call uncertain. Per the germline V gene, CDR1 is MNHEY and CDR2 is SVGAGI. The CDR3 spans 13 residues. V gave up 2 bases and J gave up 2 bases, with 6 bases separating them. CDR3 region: CASSYRVNYGYTF. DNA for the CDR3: TGTGCCAGCAGTTACCGGGTGAACTATGGCTACACCTTC.

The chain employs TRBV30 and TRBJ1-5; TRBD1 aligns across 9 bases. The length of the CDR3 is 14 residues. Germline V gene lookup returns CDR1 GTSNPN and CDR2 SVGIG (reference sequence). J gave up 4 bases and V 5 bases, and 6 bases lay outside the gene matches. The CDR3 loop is CAWGVGQGNQPQHF. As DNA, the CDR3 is TGTGCCTGGGGGGTCGGACAGGGGAATCAGCCCCAGCATTTT.

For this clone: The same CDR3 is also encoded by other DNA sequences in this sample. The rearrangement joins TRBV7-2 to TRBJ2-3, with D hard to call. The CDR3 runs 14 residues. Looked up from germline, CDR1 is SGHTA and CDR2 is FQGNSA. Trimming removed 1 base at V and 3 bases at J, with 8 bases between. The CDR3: CASSLGLGTDTQYF. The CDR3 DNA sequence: TGTGCCAGCAGCTTAGGGCTAGGAACAGATACGCAGTATTTT.

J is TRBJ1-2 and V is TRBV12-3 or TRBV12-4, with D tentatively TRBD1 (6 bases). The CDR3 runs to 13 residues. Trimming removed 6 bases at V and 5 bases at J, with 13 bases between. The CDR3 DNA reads TGTGCCAGCAGCGCCGGGACACCTTATGGCTACACCTTC. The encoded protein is CASSAGTPYGYTF.

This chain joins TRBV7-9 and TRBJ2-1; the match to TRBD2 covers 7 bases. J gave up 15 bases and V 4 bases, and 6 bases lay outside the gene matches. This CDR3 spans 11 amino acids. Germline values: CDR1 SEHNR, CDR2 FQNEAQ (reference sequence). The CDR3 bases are TGTGCCAGCAGCTCCAGCGGGGTCCGGTTCTTC. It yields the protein CASSSSGVRFF.

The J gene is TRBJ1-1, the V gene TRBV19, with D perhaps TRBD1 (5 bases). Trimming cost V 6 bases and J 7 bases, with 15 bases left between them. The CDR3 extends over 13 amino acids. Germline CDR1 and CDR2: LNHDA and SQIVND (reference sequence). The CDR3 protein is CASRGGASGEAFF. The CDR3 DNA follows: TGTGCCAGTAGGGGCGGGGCGAGTGGTGAAGCTTTCTTT.

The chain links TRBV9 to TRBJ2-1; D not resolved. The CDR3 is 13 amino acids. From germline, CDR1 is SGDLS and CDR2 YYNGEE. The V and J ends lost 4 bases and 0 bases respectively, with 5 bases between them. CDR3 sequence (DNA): TGTGCCAGCAGCCCCGGCTCCTACAATGAGCAGTTCTTC. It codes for CASSPGSYNEQFF.

The chain's CDR3 is CASRTGGQGVGTGELFF. CDR3 sequence (DNA): TGTGCCAGCAGAACTGGTGGCCAGGGGGTTGGCACCGGGGAGCTGTTTTTT. The rearrangement joins TRBV2 to TRBJ2-2; 7 bases align to TRBD1. The ends lost 6 bases at V and 4 bases at J; junction bases unmatched: 14. Germline assignment: CDR1 SNHLY and CDR2 FYNNEI. This CDR3 contains 17 residues. Full variable domain (outside the CDR3, taken from reference TRBV2 and TRBJ2-2): EPEVTQTPSHQVTQMGQEVILRCVPISNHLYFYWYRQILGQKVEFLVSFYNNEISEKSEIFDDQFSVERPDGSNFTLKIRSTKLEDSAMYFCASRTGGQGVGTGELFFGEGSRLTVL.

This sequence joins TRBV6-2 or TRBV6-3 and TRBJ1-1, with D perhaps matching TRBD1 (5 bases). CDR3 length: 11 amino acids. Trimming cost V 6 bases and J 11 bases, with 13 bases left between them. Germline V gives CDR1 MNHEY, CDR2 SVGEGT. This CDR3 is CASSPGTSAFF. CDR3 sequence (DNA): TGTGCCAGCAGCCCGGGGACTTCGGCTTTCTTT.

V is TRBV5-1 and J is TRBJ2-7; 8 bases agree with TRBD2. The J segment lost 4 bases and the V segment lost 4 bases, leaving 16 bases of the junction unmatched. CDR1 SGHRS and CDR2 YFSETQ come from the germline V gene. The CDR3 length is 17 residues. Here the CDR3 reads CASSQNPLAGRIYEQYF. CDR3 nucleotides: TGCGCCAGCAGCCAAAACCCCCTAGCGGGTAGAATATACGAGCAGTACTTC.

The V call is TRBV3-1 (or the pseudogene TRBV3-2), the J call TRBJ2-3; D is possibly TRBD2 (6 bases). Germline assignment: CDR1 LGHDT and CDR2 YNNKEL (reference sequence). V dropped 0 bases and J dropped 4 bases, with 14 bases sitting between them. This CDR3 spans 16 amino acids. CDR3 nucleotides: TGTGCCAGCAGCCAAGATCAGACTAGTCCCGCAGATACGCAGTATTTT. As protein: CASSQDQTSPADTQYF.

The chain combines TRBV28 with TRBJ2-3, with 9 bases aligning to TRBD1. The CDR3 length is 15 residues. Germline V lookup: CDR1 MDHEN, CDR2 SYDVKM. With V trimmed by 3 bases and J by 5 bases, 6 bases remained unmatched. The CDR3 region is CASSLRQGVRDTQYF. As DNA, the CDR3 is TGTGCCAGCAGTTTGAGACAGGGGGTAAGAGATACGCAGTATTTT.

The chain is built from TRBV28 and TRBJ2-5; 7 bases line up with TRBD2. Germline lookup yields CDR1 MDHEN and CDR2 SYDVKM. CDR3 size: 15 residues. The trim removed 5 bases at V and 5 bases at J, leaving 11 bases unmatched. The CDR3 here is CASSKAGGSFETQYF. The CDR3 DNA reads TGTGCCAGCAGTAAGGCCGGGGGGAGCTTCGAGACCCAGTACTTC.

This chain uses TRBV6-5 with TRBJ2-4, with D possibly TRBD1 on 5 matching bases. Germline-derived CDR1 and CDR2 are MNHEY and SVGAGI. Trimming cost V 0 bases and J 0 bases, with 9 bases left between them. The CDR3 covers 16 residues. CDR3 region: CASSYSARVAKNIQYF. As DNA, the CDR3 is TGTGCCAGCAGTTACTCGGCCAGGGTAGCCAAAAACATTCAGTACTTC.

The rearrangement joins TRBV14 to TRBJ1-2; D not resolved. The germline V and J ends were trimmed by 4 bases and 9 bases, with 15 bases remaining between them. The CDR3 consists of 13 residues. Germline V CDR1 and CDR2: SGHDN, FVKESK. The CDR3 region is CASSRSVRDRYTF. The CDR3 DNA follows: TGTGCCAGCAGCCGAAGCGTGCGGGATCGCTACACCTTC.

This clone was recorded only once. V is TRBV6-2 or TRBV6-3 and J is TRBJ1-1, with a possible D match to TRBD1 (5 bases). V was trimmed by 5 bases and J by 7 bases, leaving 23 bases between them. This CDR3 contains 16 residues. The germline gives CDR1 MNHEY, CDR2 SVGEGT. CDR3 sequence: CASSKGGTQTGSEAFF. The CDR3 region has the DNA TGTGCCAGCAGTAAGGGCGGGACGCAAACCGGGAGTGAAGCTTTCTTT.

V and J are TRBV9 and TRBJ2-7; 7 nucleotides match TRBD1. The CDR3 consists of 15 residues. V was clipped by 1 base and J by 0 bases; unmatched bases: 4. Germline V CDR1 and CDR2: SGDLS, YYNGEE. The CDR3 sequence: CASSVRTGLSYEQYV. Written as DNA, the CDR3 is TGTGCCAGCAGCGTAAGGACAGGCCTCTCCTACGAGCAGTACGTC.

In nucleotides, the CDR3 is TGCGCCAGCAGCCAGCCGATCACAGGGGGCAAAGTCGCCTATGGCTACACCTTC. Translating it yields CASSQPITGGKVAYGYTF. The rearrangement links TRBV5-1 to TRBJ1-2, with TRBD1 identical over 9 bases. The CDR3 covers 18 residues. The V gene end was trimmed by 4 bases and the J gene end by 4 bases; junction bases not matched to a gene: 17. Germline lookup yields CDR1 SGHRS and CDR2 YFSETQ.